The clone carrying this T cell receptor beta chain came up a few times. The antigen remains undetermined. The data derive from a study of T-cell memory formation after mild COVID-19. Background on the study: TCR clustering was largely donor specific. General study results and limits: Cross-reactive memory appears to have joined, as suggested by some responding clones showing up in pre-infection memory.

The CDR3 spans 14 residues. Germline V gene sequence: CDR1 MNHEY, CDR2 SMNVEV (reference sequence). V was pared by 5 bases and J by 3 bases, with 13 bases between. TCRdb called the 5' RACE reads again in MiXCR, with one record for every CDR3 protein. Of 200,000 or so distinct CDR3 sequences listed, about 9.2% are singletons. What was sequenced was PBMCs or a T cell subset sorted from them (not recorded which). The origin of this receptor is a man aged 18 to 35 who had mild COVID-19 (a few samples of this study predate the infection). Cell type and time point are not known. The chain couples TRBV27 to TRBJ1-1; D uncertain. Here the CDR3 reads CASSAYRSYTEAFF. The CDR3 DNA follows: TGTGCCAGCAGTGCCTATCGCAGCTACACTGAAGCTTTCTTT.